The 9 T cell receptor beta chains below all came from one sample that was sequenced in a study of T cells in Graves' hyperthyroidism and ophthalmopathy. It was RNA transcripts that yielded the amplified TCR beta CDR3 regions. The HTBI primer set was used in a first-round RT-PCR of the TCR CDR3. Via MiXCR, TCRdb re-called the multiplex PCR reads, giving one row per CDR3 protein. The table lists under 450,000 distinct CDR3 sequences, 15% to 18% of them singletons. The sequencing input was blood. These receptors all come from a woman under 30 with Graves' hyperthyroidism.

This clonotype was picked up many times. The rearrangement links TRBV3-1 to TRBJ2-5; 11 nucleotides align to TRBD2. CDR1 is LGHDT and CDR2 is YNNKEL in the germline V gene (reference sequence). This CDR3 region has 17 residues. V lost 3 bases, J lost 2 bases, and 8 bases stayed unmatched. CDR3 protein: CASSQIMGLAEQETQYF. The CDR3 DNA reads as TGTGCCAGCAGCCAGATCATGGGACTAGCGGAGCAAGAGACCCAGTACTTC.

The chain links TRBV2 to TRBJ2-3, with D perhaps TRBD1 or TRBD2 (5 bases each). The CDR3 spans 16 residues. Germline V gene lookup returns CDR1 SNHLY and CDR2 FYNNEI. V dropped 5 bases and J dropped 6 bases, with 21 bases sitting between them. The CDR3 here is CASSTQGASPGDTQYF. The CDR3 DNA is TGTGCCAGCAGTACACAAGGGGCTAGCCCTGGGGATACGCAGTATTTT.

This clonotype has a count of ten or more. V is TRBV20-1 and J is TRBJ2-2; 11 positions match TRBD2. CDR3 length equals 18 residues. CDR1 is DFQATT, CDR2 SNEGSKA, per germline (reference sequence). After removal of 3 bases from V and 5 bases from J, the junction contained 14 bases not matched to a gene. CDR3 nucleotide sequence: TGCAGTGCTAGTGGTCTAGCGGGAGGACTAGGCGGAACCGGGGAGCTGTTTTTT. Its protein product is CSASGLAGGLGGTGELFF.

This clonotype appeared many times. The chain uses TRBV24-1 and TRBJ1-2, with 7 bases matching TRBD1. The CDR3 loop spans 14 amino acids. Germline trimming cut 5 bases from V and 7 bases from J; bases unmatched to any gene: 9. Germline V gene lookup returns CDR1 KGHDR and CDR2 SFDVKD. The CDR3 sequence: CATSGRDRASGYTF. CDR3 sequence (DNA): TGTGCCACCAGTGGCCGGGACAGAGCAAGTGGCTACACCTTC.

The sample holds many counts of this clonotype. The V and J genes are TRBV7-6 and TRBJ2-5, with no clear D. The CDR3 has 14 residues. Germline assignment: CDR1 SGHVS and CDR2 FNYEAQ. V gave up 5 bases and J gave up 5 bases, with 15 bases separating them. The CDR3 nucleotides read TGTGCCAGCAGCCCAGACATATCTAGGGAGACCCAGTACTTC. The encoded protein is CASSPDISRETQYF.

Many counts were recorded for this clonotype. This chain links TRBV6-4 with TRBJ2-3; TRBD2 matches at 11 bases. Trimming removed 0 bases from V and 4 bases from J; junction bases left unmatched: 0. Per the germline V gene, CDR1 is MRHNA and CDR2 is SNTAGT. The CDR3 is 15 residues long. CDR3 loop: CASSDSLAGADTQYF. The CDR3 DNA reads TGTGCCAGCAGTGACTCACTAGCGGGGGCAGATACGCAGTATTTT.

This clonotype was counted a few times. The chain has TRBV29-1 and TRBJ2-7; D is ambiguous. There are 10 residues in the CDR3. Germline values: CDR1 SQVTM, CDR2 ANQGSEA. With 4 bases removed from V and 6 bases from J, the gap between germline ends came to 7 bases. The CDR3 reads CSVGAPEQYF. The CDR3 DNA is TGCAGCGTTGGGGCCCCCGAGCAGTACTTC.

This clonotype was found many times. The chain has TRBV20-1 and TRBJ2-2; the D call may be TRBD1 or TRBD2 (5 bases each). The ends were cut back, 3 bases at V and 6 bases at J, with 17 bases in the middle. Germline assignment: CDR1 DFQATT and CDR2 SNEGSKA (reference sequence). The CDR3 extends over 15 amino acids. The CDR3 DNA is TGCAGTGCTAGCGGGGTGGGTCAGGGAGCCGGGGAGCTGTTTTTT. It encodes CSASGVGQGAGELFF.

This clonotype appeared many times. This rearrangement joins TRBV4-1 to TRBJ1-5, with 8 bases fitting TRBD1. The V and J ends lost 3 bases and 5 bases, in that order; junction bases with no gene match: 9. CDR3 length: 16 residues. Germline V lookup: CDR1 MGHRA, CDR2 YSYEKL. The CDR3 reads CASSQPRTGRYQPQHF. CDR3 DNA: TGCGCCAGCAGCCAGCCCCGGACAGGGCGATATCAGCCCCAGCATTTT.